The 30 T cell receptor beta chains listed next were all sequenced from one sample in a study of CXCR3-negative and CXCR3-positive naive CD8 T cells. Carrying UMI labels, the TRB cDNA libraries were prepared through 5' RACE. TCRdb reprocessed the 5' RACE reads, keeping one entry per CDR3 protein, no DNA. The sample totals around 29,000 distinct CDR3 sequences. Sequenced input: memory CD8+ T cells from blood. All receptors derive from a human donor in good health. Some clones in this sample may be carry-over from other donors' samples.

The chain combines TRBV20-1 with TRBJ2-1; TCRdb's D call, TRBD2, is unchecked because there is no DNA. The CDR3 is 16 amino acids. Germline V gene lookup returns CDR1 DFQATT and CDR2 SNEGSKA (reference sequence). This CDR3 is CSARARLGISYNEQFF.

The chain combines TRBV29-1 with TRBJ2-1. The CDR3 length is 13 residues. Germline loops: CDR1 SQVTM, CDR2 ANQGSEA. The CDR3 sequence: CSVEDMAYDEQFF.

The chain employs TRBV20-1 and TRBJ2-1; lacking DNA, the TRBD2 call made by TCRdb goes unchecked. The CDR3 consists of 17 residues. Germline values: CDR1 DFQATT, CDR2 SNEGSKA (reference sequence). The CDR3 region is CSAVTSGGTSSYNEQFF.

The rearrangement joins TRBV7-2 to TRBJ2-5. The CDR3 is 14 residues long. Germline V gene lookup returns CDR1 SGHTA and CDR2 FQGNSA. The chain's CDR3 is CASSFVQAGETQYF.

This chain joins TRBV12-3 or TRBV12-4 and TRBJ2-4; TCRdb calls TRBD2, which cannot be checked without DNA. The CDR3 is 16 amino acids. The CDR3 region is CASSFEGVGAKNIQYF.

The rearrangement joins TRBV12-3 or TRBV12-4 to TRBJ2-5. This CDR3 contains 13 residues. This chain's CDR3 is CASSHDVSETQYF.

The CDR3 here is CASSVGGLSTGELFF. The V and J genes are TRBV9 and TRBJ2-2; the TCRdb call, TRBD2, lacks DNA for checking. Per the germline V gene, CDR1 is SGDLS and CDR2 is YYNGEE. The CDR3 loop spans 15 amino acids.

This chain links TRBV20-1 with TRBJ1-6. Germline V gene sequence: CDR1 DFQATT, CDR2 SNEGSKA (reference sequence). The CDR3 is 14 amino acids. CDR3 loop: CSASGRSYNSPLHF.

The chain is built from TRBV15 and TRBJ2-3; TCRdb selects TRBD1, and the lack of DNA leaves this call unchecked. CDR1 is LNHNV, CDR2 YYDKDF, per germline (reference sequence). There are 17 residues in the CDR3. The CDR3 sequence is CATSRETDRGKQDTQYF.

This rearrangement joins TRBV7-9 to TRBJ2-7; TCRdb reports TRBD1, a call that lacks DNA to check it against. This CDR3 region has 15 residues. Germline CDR1 SEHNR, CDR2 FQNEAQ (reference sequence). CDR3 amino acids: CARSFIGGLVNEQYF.

The chain uses TRBV10-3 and TRBJ2-1; TCRdb's D call, TRBD1, is unchecked because there is no DNA. Germline loops: CDR1 ENHRY, CDR2 SYGVKD. This CDR3 comprises 14 residues. The CDR3 reads CAILLNDRNNEQFF.

The chain joins TRBV6-5 to TRBJ1-2; TCRdb names TRBD1, which stays unverified in the absence of DNA. The CDR3 is 15 amino acids. The germline CDR1 and CDR2 sequences are MNHEY and SVGAGI. CDR3 loop: CASSYGLAAPYGYTF.

This rearrangement joins TRBV4-3 to TRBJ1-1. The CDR3 has 15 amino acids. The germline CDR1 and CDR2 sequences are LGHNA and YSLEER. This CDR3 reads CASSQDLGLLVEAFF.

V and J are TRBV6-5 and TRBJ2-7; TCRdb gives TRBD1 as the D gene, but with no DNA this cannot be confirmed. Germline V gives CDR1 MNHEY, CDR2 SVGAGI. CDR3 length equals 14 residues. The CDR3 loop reads CASSYSDRPHEQYF.

This clonotype is classed as medium-sized (0.01 to 0.1%) by frequency. This chain connects TRBV29-1 to TRBJ2-7. Looked up from germline, CDR1 is SQVTM and CDR2 is ANQGSEA. CDR3 size: 12 residues. Here the CDR3 reads CSVEAKPYEQYF.

The rearrangement joins TRBV11-3 to TRBJ2-1. The CDR3 runs to 14 residues. The V gene's germline CDR1 is SGHNT and CDR2 YENEEA. The CDR3 spells CASRSLSNYNEQFF.

V usage is TRBV24-1 and J usage is TRBJ2-3. This CDR3 region has 16 residues. Germline V gene data show CDR1 as KGHDR and CDR2 as SFDVKD. The CDR3 loop reads CATSDLNIGIADTQYF.

This chain joins TRBV5-1 and TRBJ2-1; checking the TCRdb D call of TRBD2 is not possible without DNA. Germline assignment: CDR1 SGHRS and CDR2 YFSETQ. The CDR3 has 16 amino acids. CDR3 loop: CASSLETSGYYNEQFF.

The chain links TRBV10-3 to TRBJ1-2; lacking DNA, the TRBD1 call made by TCRdb goes unchecked. The CDR3 runs to 19 residues. Per the germline V gene, CDR1 is ENHRY and CDR2 is SYGVKD. The CDR3: CAISESTPGRGARDYGYTF.

The CDR3 sequence is CASSYRPGVEEFF. The V and J genes are TRBV6-5 and TRBJ2-1; the TCRdb D gene call, TRBD1, has no DNA to confirm it. CDR1 and CDR2 from the germline V gene are MNHEY and SVGAGI. This CDR3 has 13 amino acids.

The chain employs TRBV7-8 and TRBJ2-7; as DNA is missing, the TRBD2 call by TCRdb cannot be tested. The CDR3 consists of 16 residues. Germline loops: CDR1 SGHVS, CDR2 FQNEAQ. CDR3 loop: CASSLGPGLEVYEQYF.

The chain has TRBV7-2 and TRBJ2-7; TCRdb calls TRBD1, which cannot be checked without DNA. The length of the CDR3 is 14 residues. The germline gives CDR1 SGHTA, CDR2 FQGNSA. CDR3 in amino acids: CASSFPSRTYEQYF.

This chain links TRBV6-2 or TRBV6-3 with TRBJ1-6. Germline CDR1 reads MNHEY; CDR2 reads SVGEGT. The CDR3 is 14 amino acids. This chain's CDR3 is CASTPLEAATPLHF.

The V gene is TRBV29-1, the J gene TRBJ2-7; the D call from TCRdb, TRBD2, cannot be confirmed without DNA. The CDR3 contains 14 residues. In germline, CDR1 is SQVTM, CDR2 ANQGSEA. CDR3 residues: CSVGLAGGRYEQYF.

The chain joins TRBV12-3 or TRBV12-4 to TRBJ2-3; TCRdb proposes TRBD2, but this gene call is untestable without DNA. This CDR3 is built from 16 residues. The CDR3 loop reads CASSLLTSGAADTQYF.

The CDR3 region is CASSSAGTPSYEQYF. The V and J genes are TRBV5-5 and TRBJ2-7; with no DNA, the TCRdb D assignment of TRBD1 cannot be verified. This CDR3 is built from 15 residues. Germline CDR1 is SGHKS and CDR2 is YYEKEE (reference sequence).

This rearrangement joins TRBV29-1 to TRBJ1-1; TCRdb calls TRBD1, which cannot be checked without DNA. CDR3 length: 13 amino acids. Germline V gene lookup returns CDR1 SQVTM and CDR2 ANQGSEA. CDR3 in amino acids: CSVTDRRNTEAFF. The full variable domain, its missing parts supplied by reference TRBV29-1 and TRBJ1-1, is SAVISQKPSRDICQRGTSLTIQCQVDSQVTMMFWYRQQPGQSLTLIATANQGSEATYESGFVIDKFPISRPNLTFSTLTVSNMSPEDSSIYLCSVTDRRNTEAFFGQGTRLTVV.

This chain's CDR3 is CASSPGQDPSEAFF. This chain connects TRBV4-2 to TRBJ1-1; the D call of TRBD1 rests on TCRdb alone, since no DNA is present to check it. The CDR3 sequence is 14 residues long. Per the germline V gene, CDR1 is LGHNA and CDR2 is YNFKEQ.

This chain links TRBV7-9 with TRBJ2-7; TCRdb's assignment of TRBD2 cannot be checked, as there is no DNA. The germline CDR1 and CDR2 sequences are SEHNR and FQNEAQ (reference sequence). The CDR3 is 14 residues long. The CDR3 sequence: CASSHRDQRGSQYF.

CDR3 amino acids: CSMPGQGYEQFF. The chain is built from TRBV29-1 and TRBJ2-1; there is no DNA to check the TCRdb D call of TRBD1. The CDR3 loop spans 12 amino acids. The germline gives CDR1 SQVTM, CDR2 ANQGSEA.